A selection of T cell receptor beta chains follows, all from one sample in a study of read filtering for tumor transcriptome and immune sequencing. Via MiXCR, TCRdb re-called the reads, giving one row per CDR3 protein. This sample has approximately 40,000 distinct CDR3 sequences, with roughly 13% found just once. The sequenced sample consisted of a population of CD138-negative cells sorted from bone marrow. These receptors all stem from a donor aged 40 or older with multiple myeloma. Both conserved end residues are part of each CDR3. Each record gives: J gene, V gene, clone size, D gene, CDR3 protein, CDR3 DNA. A D gene is named only where the DNA matches it firmly. Clone size, where shown, is once, few, many, or a class for clones that have expanded.

TRBJ2-3,TRBV5-5,many,-,CASSFRRDPTDTQYF,TGTGCCAGCAGCTTTAGGCGGGACCCCACAGATACGCAGTATTTT
TRBJ2-7,TRBV20-1,many,TRBD2,CSANRDYTLVGYEQYF,TGCAGTGCGAACCGGGACTATACCCTGGTGGGCTACGAGCAGTACTTC
TRBJ2-2,TRBV6-5,-,-,CASSQGTRNTGELFF,TGTGCCAGCAGTCAGGGGACGAGGAACACCGGGGAGCTGTTTTTT
TRBJ2-1,TRBV24-1,many,TRBD1,CATSVAQGAGEQFF,TGTGCCACCAGTGTGGCACAGGGGGCGGGTGAGCAGTTCTTC
TRBJ2-7,TRBV20-1,many,TRBD1,CSASRGQGSYEQYF,TGCAGTGCTAGTCGGGGACAGGGATCCTACGAGCAGTACTTC
TRBJ2-1,TRBV29-1,many,-,CSVDPNYNEQFF,TGCAGCGTTGACCCCAACTACAATGAGCAGTTCTTC
TRBJ2-1,TRBV5-6,many,TRBD1,CASSAPPGQFYNEQFF,TGTGCCAGCAGCGCCCCCCCGGGACAGTTCTACAATGAGCAGTTCTTC
TRBJ2-7,TRBV28,-,-,CAGKGESDEQYF,TGTGCCGGGAAAGGGGAGTCCGACGAGCAGTACTTC
TRBJ2-2,TRBV7-2,many,-,CASSRDASNTGELFF,TGTGCCAGCAGCAGGGACGCCTCGAACACCGGGGAGCTGTTTTTT
TRBJ1-1,TRBV6-1,many,-,CASREKVGTTEAFF,TGTGCCAGCAGGGAGAAGGTCGGGACAACCGAAGCTTTCTTT
TRBJ1-1,TRBV29-1,many,-,CGGKGHMNTEAFF,TGCGGTGGTAAGGGGCACATGAACACTGAAGCCTTCTTT
TRBJ2-2,TRBV29-1,many,TRBD1,CSALGQGAIDTGELFF,TGCAGCGCCCTTGGCCAGGGGGCGATTGACACCGGGGAGCTGTTTTTT
TRBJ2-5,TRBV29-1,many,TRBD1,CSVLPGQGRIKLETQYF,TGCAGCGTCCTCCCGGGACAGGGGCGAATTAAGCTAGAGACCCAGTACTTC
TRBJ2-2,TRBV29-1,many,TRBD1,CSVGTGDTGELFF,TGCAGCGTAGGGACAGGGGACACCGGGGAGCTGTTTTTT
TRBJ1-4,TRBV2,many,TRBD1,CASSPQGQAGEKLFF,TGTGCCAGCAGTCCCCAGGGACAGGCCGGGGAAAAACTGTTTTTT
TRBJ2-7,TRBV5-1,many,-,CASRAGTASYEQYF,TGCGCCAGCAGGGCCGGGACGGCCTCCTACGAGCAGTACTTC
TRBJ2-2,TRBV5-5,many,-,CASSPRTPANTGELFF,TGTGCCAGCAGCCCCCGGACCCCAGCGAACACCGGGGAGCTGTTTTTT
TRBJ2-1,TRBV7-9,many,-,CASSLASGPNQFF,TGTGCCAGCAGCTTAGCCAGCGGGCCCAATCAGTTCTTC